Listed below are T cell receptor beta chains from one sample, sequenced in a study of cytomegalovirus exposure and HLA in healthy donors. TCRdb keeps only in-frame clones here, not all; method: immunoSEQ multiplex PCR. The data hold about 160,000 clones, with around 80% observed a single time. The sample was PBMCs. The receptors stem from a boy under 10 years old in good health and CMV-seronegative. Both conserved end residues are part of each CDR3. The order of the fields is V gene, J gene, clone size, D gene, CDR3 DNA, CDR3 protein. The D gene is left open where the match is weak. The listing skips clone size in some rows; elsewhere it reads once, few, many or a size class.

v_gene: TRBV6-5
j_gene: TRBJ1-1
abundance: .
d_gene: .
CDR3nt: TGTGCCAGCAGTTATAAAGACTCGAACACTGAAGCTTTCTTT
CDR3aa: CASSYKDSNTEAFF

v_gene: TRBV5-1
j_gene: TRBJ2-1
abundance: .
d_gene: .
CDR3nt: TGCGCCAGCAGCTTGGCCGGGAGAGGGAATGAGCAGTTCTTC
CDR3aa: CASSLAGRGNEQFF

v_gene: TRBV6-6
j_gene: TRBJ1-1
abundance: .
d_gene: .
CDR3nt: TGTGCCAGCAAAAGAGGAGGGTATGAGGTTATGGACGAAGCTTTCTTT
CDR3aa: CASKRGGYEVMDEAFF

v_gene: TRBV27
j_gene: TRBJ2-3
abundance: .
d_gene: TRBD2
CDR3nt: TGTGCCAGCAGTTGCCTAACTAGCGGGGAAGCAGATACGCAGTATTTT
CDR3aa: CASSCLTSGEADTQYF

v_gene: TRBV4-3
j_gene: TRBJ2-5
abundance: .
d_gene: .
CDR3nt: TGCGCCAGCAGCCAGTTAGGGGAAGAGACCCAGTACTTC
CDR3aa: CASSQLGEETQYF

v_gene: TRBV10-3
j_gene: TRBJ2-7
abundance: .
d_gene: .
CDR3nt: TGTGCCATCAGTACCGGGGACTCGGGAGTCGAGCAGTACTTC
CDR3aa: CAISTGDSGVEQYF

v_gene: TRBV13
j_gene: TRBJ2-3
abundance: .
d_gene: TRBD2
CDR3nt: TGTGCCAGCAGCCATCCCTCGCCAGCGGGATTAGATACGCAGTATTTT
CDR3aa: CASSHPSPAGLDTQYF

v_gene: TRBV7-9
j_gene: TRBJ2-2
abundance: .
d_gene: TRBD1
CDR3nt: TGTGCCAGCACCGTAGACAGGGCGAACACCGGGGAGCTGTTTTTT
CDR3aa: CASTVDRANTGELFF

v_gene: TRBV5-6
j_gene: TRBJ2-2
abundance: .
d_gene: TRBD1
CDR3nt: TGTGCCAGCAGCACCACAGGGGACACCGGGGAGCTGTTTTTT
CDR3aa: CASSTTGDTGELFF

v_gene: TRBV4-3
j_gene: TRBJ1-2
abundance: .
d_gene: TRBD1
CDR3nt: TGCGCCAGCAGCCAAGATCACGGCCGGGACAGCCTTTTCCGAGGCTATGGCTACACCTTC
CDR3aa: CASSQDHGRDSLFRGYGYTF

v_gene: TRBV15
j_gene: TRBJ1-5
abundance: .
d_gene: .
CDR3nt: TGTGCCACCAGCTGGACCAGGGCAACAAATCAGCCCCAGCATTTT
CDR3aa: CATSWTRATNQPQHF

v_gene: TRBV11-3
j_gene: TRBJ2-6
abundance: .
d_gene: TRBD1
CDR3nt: TGTGCCAGCAGCAACCGAGGGGGCGCTGGGGCCAACGTCCTGACTTTC
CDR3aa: CASSNRGGAGANVLTF

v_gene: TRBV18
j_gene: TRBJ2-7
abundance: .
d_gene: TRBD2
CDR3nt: TGTGCCAGCTCACCTTCACTAGCGGGGGGCTCCTACGAGCAGTACTTC
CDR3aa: CASSPSLAGGSYEQYF

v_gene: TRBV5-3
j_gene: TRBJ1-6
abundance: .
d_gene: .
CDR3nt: TGTGCCAGAAGCTTGAGGAGTTACTCCTATAATTCACCCCTCCACTTT
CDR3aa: CARSLRSYSYNSPLHF

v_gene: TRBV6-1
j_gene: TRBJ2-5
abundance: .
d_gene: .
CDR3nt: TGTGCCAGCAGTGACATTACAGGGTCGGGAGAGACCCAGTACTTC
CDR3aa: CASSDITGSGETQYF

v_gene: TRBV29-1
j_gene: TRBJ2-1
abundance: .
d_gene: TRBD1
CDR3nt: TGCAGCGTTTCTGTTACCGGGACAGGGCGTAATGAGCAGTTCTTC
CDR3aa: CSVSVTGTGRNEQFF

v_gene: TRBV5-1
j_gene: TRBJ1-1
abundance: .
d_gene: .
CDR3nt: TGCGCCAGCAGCCCTCTTACAGGTGGCACTGAAGCTTTCTTT
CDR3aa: CASSPLTGGTEAFF

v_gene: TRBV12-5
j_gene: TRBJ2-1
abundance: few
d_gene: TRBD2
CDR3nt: TGTGCTAGTGGTTTGGCCACGAGCGGGAGAAGGTACAATGAGCAGTTCTTC
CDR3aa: CASGLATSGRRYNEQFF

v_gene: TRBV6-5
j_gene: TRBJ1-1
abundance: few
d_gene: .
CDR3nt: TGTGCCAGCACCAAGGCGACAGATTCCACTGAAGCTTTCTTT
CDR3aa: CASTKATDSTEAFF

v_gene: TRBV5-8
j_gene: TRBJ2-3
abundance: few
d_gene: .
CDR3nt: TGTGCCAGCAGCTTCCGCGGAGGAGATACGCAGTATTTT
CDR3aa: CASSFRGGDTQYF

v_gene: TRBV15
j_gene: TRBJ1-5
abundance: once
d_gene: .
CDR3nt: TGTGCCACCAGCAGAGATCGGAACAGATTTAGCAATCAGCCCCAGCATTTT
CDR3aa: CATSRDRNRFSNQPQHF

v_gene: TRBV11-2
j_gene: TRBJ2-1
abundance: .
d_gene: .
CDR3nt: TGTGCCAGCAGCTTCCCCGACTGGACAGGGACTACAACTGAGCAGTTCTTC
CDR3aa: CASSFPDWTGTTTEQFF

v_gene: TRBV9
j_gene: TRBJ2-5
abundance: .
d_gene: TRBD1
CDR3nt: TGTGCCAGCAGCGTAGGGCAGACAGGGGTTGAGGAGACCCAGTACTTC
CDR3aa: CASSVGQTGVEETQYF

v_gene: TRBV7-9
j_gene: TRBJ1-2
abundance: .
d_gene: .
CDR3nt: TGTGCCAGCAGCTCTACAGGATTTTCCCCTTTAAGCTATGGCTACACCTTC
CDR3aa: CASSSTGFSPLSYGYTF

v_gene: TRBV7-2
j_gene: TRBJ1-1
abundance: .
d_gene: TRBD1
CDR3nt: TGTGCCAGCCACCCCGGGACAGATACCTCTAGAGCTTTCTTT
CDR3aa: CASHPGTDTSRAFF

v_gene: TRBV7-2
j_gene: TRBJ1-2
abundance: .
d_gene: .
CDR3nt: TGTGCCAGCAGCCCGGTGGTGGAGAACTATGGCTACACCTTC
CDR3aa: CASSPVVENYGYTF

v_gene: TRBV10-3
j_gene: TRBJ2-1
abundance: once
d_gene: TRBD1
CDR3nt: TGTGCCATCGGAGGACAGGGTCCCTATGAGCAGTTCTTC
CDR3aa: CAIGGQGPYEQFF

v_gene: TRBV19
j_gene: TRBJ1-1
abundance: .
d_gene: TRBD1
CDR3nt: TGTGCCAGTAGTCGACAGGGGATGGACACTGAAGCTTTCTTT
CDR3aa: CASSRQGMDTEAFF

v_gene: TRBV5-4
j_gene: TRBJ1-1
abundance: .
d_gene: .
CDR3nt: TGTGCCAGCAGCGAGGGGGTCCGGCTGGGTGCTTTCTTT
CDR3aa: CASSEGVRLGAFF

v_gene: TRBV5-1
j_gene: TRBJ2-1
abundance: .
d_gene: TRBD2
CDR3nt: TGCGCCAGCAGCGGACTAGCGGAGAACAATGAGCAGTTCTTC
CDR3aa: CASSGLAENNEQFF

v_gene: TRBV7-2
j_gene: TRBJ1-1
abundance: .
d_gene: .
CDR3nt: TGTGCCAGCAGCTGGGCAGCTGGGACTGAAGCTTTCTTT
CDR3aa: CASSWAAGTEAFF

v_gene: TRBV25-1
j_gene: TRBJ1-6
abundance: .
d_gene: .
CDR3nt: TGTGCCAGCAGTGATTCTAAACAGGGTCAGGATTCACCCCTCCACTTT
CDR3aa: CASSDSKQGQDSPLHF